This TCR beta chain emerged from a study of post-analysis software for immune sequencing data. With respect to this clonotype: Its antigen is still unknown.

Study-wide results and caveats: Comparison of patients with controls showed four or five TRBV segments more frequent in patients, TRBV5-6, TRBV5-1 and TRBV20-1 among them. F measure grouped same-batch samples tightly together. Versus controls, multiple sclerosis patients showed significantly lower diversity (normalized Chao1).

CDR1 and CDR2 (germline): SGHNT, YYREEE (reference sequence). The CDR3 spans 17 residues. V dropped 4 bases and J dropped 6; count of bases not matched to a gene: 12. The TCR beta cDNA libraries contained unique molecular identifiers. Starting from roughly 1 to 10 million T cells, the study yielded roughly 0.5 million cDNA molecules. TCRdb independently ran MiXCR on the PCR reads; one entry per CDR3 protein. The table records roughly 400,000 distinct CDR3 sequences, roughly 38% of them present only once. Material: blood. This TCR was recovered from a girl aged 2 to 10 with multiple sclerosis. The chain has TRBV5-4 and TRBJ2-1; 11 bases align to TRBD1. This CDR3 reads CASSLKNSGTGGNEQFF. CDR3 bases: TGTGCCAGCAGCCTAAAAAATTCCGGGACAGGGGGCAATGAGCAGTTCTTC. Drawing the rest from reference TRBV5-4 and TRBJ2-1, the complete variable domain is ETGVTQSPTHLIKTRGQQVTLRCSSQSGHNTVSWYQQALGQGPQFIFQYYREEENGRGNFPPRFSGLQFPNYSSELNVNALELDDSALYLCASSLKNSGTGGNEQFFGPGTRLTVL.